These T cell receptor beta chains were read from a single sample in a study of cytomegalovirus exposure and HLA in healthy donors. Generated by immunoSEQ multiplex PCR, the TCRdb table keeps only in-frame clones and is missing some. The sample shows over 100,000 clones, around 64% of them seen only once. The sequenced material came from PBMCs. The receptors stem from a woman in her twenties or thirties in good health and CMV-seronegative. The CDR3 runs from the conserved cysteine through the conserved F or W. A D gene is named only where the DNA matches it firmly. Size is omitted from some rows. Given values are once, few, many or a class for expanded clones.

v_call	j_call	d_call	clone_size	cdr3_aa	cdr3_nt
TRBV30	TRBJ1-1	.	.	CAWSLVRPGTEAFF	TGTGCCTGGAGTTTGGTCAGACCCGGGACTGAAGCTTTCTTT
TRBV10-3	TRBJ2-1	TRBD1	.	CAIRDRVEYEQFF	TGTGCCATCAGAGACAGGGTGGAGTATGAGCAGTTCTTC
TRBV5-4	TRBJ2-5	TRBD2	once	CASSLDGTSVVETQYF	TGTGCCAGCAGCTTGGATGGGACTAGCGTTGTAGAGACCCAGTACTTC
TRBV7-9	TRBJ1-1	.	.	CASGGGTEAFF	TGTGCCAGCGGCGGGGGCACTGAAGCTTTCTTT
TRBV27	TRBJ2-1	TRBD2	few	CASSFLSLAGAYNEQFF	TGTGCCAGCAGTTTCCTTTCTCTAGCGGGAGCGTACAATGAGCAGTTCTTC
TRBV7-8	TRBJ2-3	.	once	CASSHSIAWPEANTDTQYF	TGTGCCAGCAGTCACTCTATAGCCTGGCCAGAGGCGAACACAGATACGCAGTATTTT
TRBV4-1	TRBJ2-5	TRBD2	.	CASSQVASGGQYQETQYF	TGCGCCAGCAGCCAAGTGGCTAGCGGGGGACAGTACCAAGAGACCCAGTACTTC
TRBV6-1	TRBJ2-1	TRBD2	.	CASSETSGSSYNEQFF	TGTGCCAGCAGTGAAACTAGCGGGAGCTCCTACAATGAGCAGTTCTTC
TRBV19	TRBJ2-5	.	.	CASSEELPGTQYF	TGTGCCAGTAGTGAGGAGCTACCGGGGACCCAGTACTTC
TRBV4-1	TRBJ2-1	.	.	CASSQVRLLKYNEQFF	TGCGCCAGCAGCCAAGTTAGACTACTAAAATACAATGAGCAGTTCTTC
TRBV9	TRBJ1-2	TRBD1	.	CASSGSGTGTNGYTF	TGTGCCAGCAGCGGATCCGGGACAGGGACAAATGGCTACACCTTC
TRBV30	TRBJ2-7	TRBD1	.	CACPGQGAYEQYF	TGTGCCTGTCCGGGACAGGGAGCCTACGAGCAGTACTTC
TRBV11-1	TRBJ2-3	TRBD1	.	CASSLEIGQGTDTQYF	TGTGCCAGCAGCTTAGAAATCGGACAGGGTACAGATACGCAGTATTTT
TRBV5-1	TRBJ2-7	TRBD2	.	CASSPTIQSGRTYEQYF	TGCGCCAGCAGCCCAACCATCCAAAGCGGGAGAACCTACGAGCAGTACTTC
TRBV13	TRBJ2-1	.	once	CASSLGVDYRQFF	TGTGCCAGCAGCTTAGGTGTCGACTACCGGCAGTTCTTC
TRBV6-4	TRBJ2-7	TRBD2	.	CASSEGVDSGISYEQYF	TGTGCCAGCAGTGAAGGGGTGGATAGCGGGATCTCCTACGAGCAGTACTTC
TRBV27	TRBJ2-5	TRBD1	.	CASSSTYRDSRYF	TGTGCCAGCAGCTCCACCTACAGGGACAGTCGGTACTTC
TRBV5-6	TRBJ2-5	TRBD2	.	CASSLVVWEGSQETQYF	TGTGCCAGCAGCTTGGTGGTGTGGGAGGGGTCCCAAGAGACCCAGTACTTC
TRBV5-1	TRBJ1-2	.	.	CASSPQLGGDGYTF	TGCGCCAGCAGCCCACAACTAGGGGGAGATGGCTACACCTTC
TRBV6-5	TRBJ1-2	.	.	CASSYSGGDYGYTF	TGTGCCAGCAGTTACTCTGGGGGCGACTATGGCTACACCTTC
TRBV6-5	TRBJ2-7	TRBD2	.	CASRPKTSGSREQYF	TGTGCCAGCAGACCCAAGACTAGCGGGAGCCGCGAGCAGTACTTC
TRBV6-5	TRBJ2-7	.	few	CASSYDRSYEQYF	TGTGCCAGCAGTTACGACAGGAGCTACGAGCAGTACTTC
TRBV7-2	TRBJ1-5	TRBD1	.	CASSFLDREDQPQHF	TGTGCCAGCAGCTTTCTGGACAGGGAGGATCAGCCCCAGCATTTT
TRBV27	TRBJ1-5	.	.	CASSSEWSNQPQHF	TGTGCCAGCAGTTCCGAGTGGTCCAATCAGCCCCAGCATTTT
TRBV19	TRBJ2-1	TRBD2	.	CASSALAGGSYNEQFF	TGTGCCAGTAGTGCCTTAGCGGGAGGATCCTACAATGAGCAGTTCTTC
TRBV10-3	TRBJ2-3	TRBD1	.	CAISPEPGQITDTQYF	TGTGCCATCAGTCCGGAACCGGGACAGATCACAGATACGCAGTATTTT
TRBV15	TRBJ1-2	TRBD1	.	CATSGDRANGYTF	TGTGCCACCAGCGGGGACAGGGCGAATGGCTACACCTTC
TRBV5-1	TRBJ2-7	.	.	CASSLGGQNNVHEQYF	TGCGCCAGCAGCTTGGGAGGACAGAATAACGTCCACGAGCAGTACTTC
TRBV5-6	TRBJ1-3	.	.	CASSWGRNTIYF	TGTGCCAGCAGCTGGGGCCGAAACACCATATATTTT
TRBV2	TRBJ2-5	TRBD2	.	CASSEGSGRSGETQYF	TGTGCCAGCAGTGAGGGTAGCGGGAGGTCGGGGGAGACCCAGTACTTC
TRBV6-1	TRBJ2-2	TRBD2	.	CASSEKGLAHQGELFF	TGTGCCAGCAGTGAAAAGGGACTAGCGCATCAGGGGGAGCTGTTTTTT
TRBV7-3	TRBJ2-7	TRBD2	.	CASSLSGREGEQYF	TGTGCCAGCAGCTTAAGCGGGAGGGAAGGCGAGCAGTACTTC
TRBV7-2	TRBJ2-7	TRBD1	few	CASSLDRGLSYEQYF	TGTGCCAGCAGCTTAGACAGGGGGTTATCCTACGAGCAGTACTTC
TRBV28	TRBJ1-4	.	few	CASSPSGGEKLFF	TGTGCCAGCAGTCCATCGGGGGGTGAAAAACTGTTTTTT